A few counts support the clone carrying this TCR beta chain. Authors' methods: Amplification with reference gene primers provided the estimates of nucleated cell counts. Sequencing used immunoSEQ multiplex PCR; TCRdb keeps in-frame clones, though not all of them. From that table come the V and J calls and clone size; the DNA was used to work out D and trimming. Among 90,000 to 150,000 clones listed, about four fifths were seen once. The data were taken from a study of blood T cell repertoires in COVID-19. On the study more broadly: Italy, Spain and the United States were the sources of the convalescent and acute COVID-19 samples.

V was pared by 5 bases and J by 2 bases, with 9 bases of the junction left unmatched. The germline gives CDR1 MNHEY, CDR2 SVGEGT. The CDR3 contains 16 residues. Sequencing used peripheral blood. This TCR was recovered from a woman older than 75 with acute or convalescent COVID-19. This chain connects TRBV6-2 or TRBV6-3 to TRBJ2-7; 10 nucleotides line up with TRBD2. CDR3 loop: CASSLGLAATTYEQYF. The CDR3 nucleotides read TGTGCCAGCAGTCTTGGACTAGCGGCTACAACCTACGAGCAGTACTTC.